Below, 6 T cell receptor beta chains from the same sample are listed, as sequenced in a study of blood T cell repertoires in COVID-19. The method was immunoSEQ multiplex PCR; TCRdb's version includes in-frame clones alone and lacks a portion of them. The data contain more than 200,000 clones, more than 70% of them singletons. The sequenced sample consisted of peripheral blood. Receptors originate from a woman younger than 45 with COVID-19, enrolled during active disease.

The chain has TRBV4-2 and TRBJ1-2; tentative D call: TRBD1 (6 bases). This CDR3 comprises 15 residues. The germline V gene encodes CDR1 LGHNA and CDR2 YNFKEQ. Trimming left V 4 bases short and J 3 bases short, with 15 bases between. CDR3 region: CASSRTDLEDYGYTF. Here the CDR3 DNA reads TGTGCCAGCAGCCGGACAGACCTGGAGGACTATGGCTACACCTTC.

The V call is TRBV9, the J call TRBJ2-7, with 14 bases lining up with TRBD2. J was trimmed by 6 bases and V by 4 bases; bases with no gene match: 9. The CDR3 length is 16 residues. Germline CDR1 SGDLS, CDR2 YYNGEE. The CDR3 bases are TGTGCCAGCAGCTTACGACTAGCGGGGGGGCCAGGCGAGCAGTACTTC. Protein product: CASSLRLAGGPGEQYF.

J is TRBJ2-2 and V is TRBV24-1; 7 bases line up with TRBD2. The junction had 4 bases not matched to a gene; V was cut back by 4 bases and J by 0 bases. From germline, CDR1 is KGHDR and CDR2 SFDVKD. The CDR3 spans 16 residues. The chain's CDR3 is CATSDTSGTNTGELFF. The CDR3 nucleotides are TGTGCCACCAGTGACACAAGCGGGACGAACACCGGGGAGCTGTTTTTT.

CDR3 sequence reads: CASSEGAARNYGYTF. The CDR3 DNA follows: TGTGCCAGTTCCGAGGGCGCCGCACGTAACTATGGCTACACCTTC. The V and J genes are TRBV13 and TRBJ1-2; no clear D gene. Trimming left V 9 bases short and J 1 base short, with 18 bases between. This CDR3 is built from 15 residues. CDR1 PRHDT and CDR2 FYEKMQ come from the germline V gene (reference sequence).

This chain connects TRBV5-8 to TRBJ1-4; D perhaps matches TRBD1 (5 bases). Germline CDR1 and CDR2: SGHTS and YDEGEE. The CDR3 sequence is 18 residues long. Trimming shortened V by 0 bases and J by 0 bases, and 15 bases separated the two germline ends. The CDR3 DNA is TGTGCCAGCAGCTTGGGGGGCCAAAGTACCGCAACTAATGAAAAACTGTTTTTT. It specifies CASSLGGQSTATNEKLFF.

About this clone: One end of the junction is discordant with germline, which a read error may explain. The chain joins TRBV24-1 to TRBJ2-1, with 11 bases matching TRBD2. Germline CDR1 and CDR2: KGHDR and SFDVKD. The CDR3 is 11 residues long. Here the CDR3 DNA reads TGTGCCACCGGACTAGCGGGTGAGGAGTTCTTC. Its protein is CATGLAGEEFF.